This T cell receptor beta chain was retrieved from a study of OX40 agonist ivuxolimab in advanced cancers. Study findings and constraints: Doses of 0.1 to 3.0 mg/kg were accompanied by clonal expansion of CD4+ and CD8+ blood T cells by week 6.

The CDR3 has 11 amino acids. Deletions cut 0 bases from V and 4 bases from J, with 4 bases between. Germline V gene data show CDR1 as SQVTM and CDR2 as ANQGSEA. Points on this clone: The antigen remains unidentified.

The cohort excluded patients with autoimmune disease history or systemic immunosuppression. Assay used: immunoSEQ multiplex PCR; TCRdb lists only in-frame clones, some missing. The sample has 75,000 to 100,000 clones; roughly 90% are singletons. The TCR originated in an adult with an advanced solid tumor such as melanoma, head and neck, liver or kidney cancer. The chain has TRBV29-1 and TRBJ2-7, with D unclear. The material sequenced was CD4+ or CD8+ T cells sorted from blood, taken in a trial of the OX40 agonist ivuxolimab. The CDR3 nucleotides are TGCAGCGTTGAAGATCCATACGAGCAGTACTTC. Its protein product is CSVEDPYEQYF.